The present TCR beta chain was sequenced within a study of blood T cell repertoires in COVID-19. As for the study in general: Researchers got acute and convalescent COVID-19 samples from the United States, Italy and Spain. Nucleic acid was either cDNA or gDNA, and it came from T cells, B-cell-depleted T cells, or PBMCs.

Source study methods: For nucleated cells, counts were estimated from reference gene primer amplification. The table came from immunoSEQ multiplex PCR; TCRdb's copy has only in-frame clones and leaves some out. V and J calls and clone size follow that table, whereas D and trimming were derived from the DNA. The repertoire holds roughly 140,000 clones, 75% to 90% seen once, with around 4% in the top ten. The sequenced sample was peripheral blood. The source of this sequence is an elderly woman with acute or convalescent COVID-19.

The CDR3 is CASSLGGYYYNEQFF. The CDR3 DNA follows: TGTGCCAGCAGTTTAGGCGGATACTACTACAATGAGCAGTTCTTC. The chain employs TRBV28 and TRBJ2-1; D gene unclear. The ends were cut back, 2 bases at V and 3 bases at J, with 11 bases in the middle. CDR3 length: 15 residues. CDR1 is MDHEN and CDR2 is SYDVKM in the germline V gene.